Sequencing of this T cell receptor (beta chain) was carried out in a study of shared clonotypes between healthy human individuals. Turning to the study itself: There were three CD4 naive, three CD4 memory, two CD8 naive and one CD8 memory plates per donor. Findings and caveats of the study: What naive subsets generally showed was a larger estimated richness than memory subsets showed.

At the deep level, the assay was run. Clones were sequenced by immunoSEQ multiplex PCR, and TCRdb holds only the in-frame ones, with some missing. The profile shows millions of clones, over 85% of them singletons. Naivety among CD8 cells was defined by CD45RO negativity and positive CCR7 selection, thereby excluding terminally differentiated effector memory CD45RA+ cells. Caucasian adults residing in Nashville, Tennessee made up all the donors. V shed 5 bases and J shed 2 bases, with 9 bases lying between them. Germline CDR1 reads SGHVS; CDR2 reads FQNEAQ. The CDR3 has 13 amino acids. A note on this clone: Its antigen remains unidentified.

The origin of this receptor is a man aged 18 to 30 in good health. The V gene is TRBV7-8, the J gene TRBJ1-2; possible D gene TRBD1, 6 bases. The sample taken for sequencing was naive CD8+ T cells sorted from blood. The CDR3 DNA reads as TGTGCCAGCAGCGCCGACAGGAACTATGGCTACACCTTC. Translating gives CASSADRNYGYTF. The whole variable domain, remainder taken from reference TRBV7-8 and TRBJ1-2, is GAGVSQSPRYKVAKRGQDVALRCDPISGHVSLFWYQQALGQGPEFLTYFQNEAQLDKSGLPSDRFFAERPEGSVSTLKIQRTQQEDSAVYLCASSADRNYGYTFGSGTRLTVV.